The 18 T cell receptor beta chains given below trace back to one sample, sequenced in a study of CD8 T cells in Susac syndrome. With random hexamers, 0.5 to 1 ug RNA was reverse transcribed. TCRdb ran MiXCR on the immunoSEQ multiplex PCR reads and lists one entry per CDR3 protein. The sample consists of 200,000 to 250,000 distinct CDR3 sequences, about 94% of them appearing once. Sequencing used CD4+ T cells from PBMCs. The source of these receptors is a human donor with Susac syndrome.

CDR3 DNA sequence: TGTGCCAGCAGCTTGCTAGACAGGGGGCTGAAGTTCTTC. It encodes CASSLLDRGLKFF. The chain recombines TRBV7-8 with TRBJ2-1, with 10 bases aligning to TRBD1. Germline assignment: CDR1 SGHVS and CDR2 FQNEAQ. The CDR3 is 13 amino acids. V shed 3 bases, J shed 14 bases, and the junction held 7 bases outside the gene matches.

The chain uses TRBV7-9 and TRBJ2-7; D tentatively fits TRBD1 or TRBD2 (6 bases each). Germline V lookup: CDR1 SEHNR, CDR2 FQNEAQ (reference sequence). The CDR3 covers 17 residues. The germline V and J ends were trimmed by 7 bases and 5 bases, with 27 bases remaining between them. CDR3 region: CASIGGGRQGPGDEQYF. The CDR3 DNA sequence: TGTGCCAGCATTGGGGGTGGTAGGCAGGGGCCGGGGGACGAGCAGTACTTC.

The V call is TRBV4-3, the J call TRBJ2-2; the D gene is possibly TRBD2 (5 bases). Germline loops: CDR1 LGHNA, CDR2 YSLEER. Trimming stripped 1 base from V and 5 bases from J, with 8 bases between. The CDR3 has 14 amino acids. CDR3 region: CASSQVRGTGELFF. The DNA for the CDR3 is TGCGCCAGCAGCCAAGTCCGGGGAACCGGGGAGCTGTTTTTT.

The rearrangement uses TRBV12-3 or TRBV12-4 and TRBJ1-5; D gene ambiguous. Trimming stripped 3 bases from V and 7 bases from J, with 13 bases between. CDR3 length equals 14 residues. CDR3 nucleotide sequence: TGTGCCAGCAGTTTGTTGGGTGTCGTACAGCCCCAGCATTTT. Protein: CASSLLGVVQPQHF.

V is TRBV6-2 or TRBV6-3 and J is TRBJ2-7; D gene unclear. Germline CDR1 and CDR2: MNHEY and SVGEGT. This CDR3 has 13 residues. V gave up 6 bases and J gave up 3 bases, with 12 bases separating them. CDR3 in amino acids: CASRAQSIYEQYF. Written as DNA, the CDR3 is TGTGCCAGCAGGGCCCAAAGCATCTACGAGCAGTACTTC.

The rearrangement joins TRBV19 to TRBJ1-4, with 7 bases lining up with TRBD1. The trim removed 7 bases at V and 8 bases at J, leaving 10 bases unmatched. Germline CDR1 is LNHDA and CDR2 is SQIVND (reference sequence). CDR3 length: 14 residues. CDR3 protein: CASTVGGGQEKLFF. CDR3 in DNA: TGTGCCAGTACCGTCGGTGGGGGACAGGAAAAACTGTTTTTT. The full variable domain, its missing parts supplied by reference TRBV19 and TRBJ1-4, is DGGITQSPKYLFRKEGQNVTLSCEQNLNHDAMYWYRQDPGQGLRLIYYSQIVNDFQKGDIAEGYSVSREKKESFPLTVTSAQKNPTAFYLCASTVGGGQEKLFFGSGTQLSVL.

The CDR3 DNA sequence: TGTGCCAGCAGCTTTCCCGAGCGGGGAACTGAAGCTTTCTTT. As protein: CASSFPERGTEAFF. V and J are TRBV7-9 and TRBJ1-1; no definite D call. The CDR3 contains 14 residues. Trimming removed 3 bases at V and 5 bases at J, with 13 bases between. In germline, CDR1 is SEHNR, CDR2 FQNEAQ (reference sequence).

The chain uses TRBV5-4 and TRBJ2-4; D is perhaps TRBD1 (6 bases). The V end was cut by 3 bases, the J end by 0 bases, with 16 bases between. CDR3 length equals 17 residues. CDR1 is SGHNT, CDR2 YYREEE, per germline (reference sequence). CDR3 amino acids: CASSSPSRGIAKNIQYF. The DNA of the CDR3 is TGTGCCAGCAGCTCCCCTAGTAGGGGGATAGCCAAAAACATTCAGTACTTC. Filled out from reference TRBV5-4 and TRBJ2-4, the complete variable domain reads ETGVTQSPTHLIKTRGQQVTLRCSSQSGHNTVSWYQQALGQGPQFIFQYYREEENGRGNFPPRFSGLQFPNYSSELNVNALELDDSALYLCASSSPSRGIAKNIQYFGAGTRLSVL.

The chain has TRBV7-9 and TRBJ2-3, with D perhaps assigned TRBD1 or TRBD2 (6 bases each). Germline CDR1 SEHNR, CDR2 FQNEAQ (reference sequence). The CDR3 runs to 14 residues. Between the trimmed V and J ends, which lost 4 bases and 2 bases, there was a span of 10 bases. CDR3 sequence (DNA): TGTGCCAGCAGCTCGAGGGGGGCCACAGATACGCAGTATTTT. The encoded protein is CASSSRGATDTQYF.

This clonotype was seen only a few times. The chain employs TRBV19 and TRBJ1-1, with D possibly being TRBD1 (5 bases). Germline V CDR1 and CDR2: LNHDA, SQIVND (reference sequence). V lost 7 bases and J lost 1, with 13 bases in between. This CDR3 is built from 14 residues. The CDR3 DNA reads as TGTGCCAGTACCCGGACACCGGGGAACACTGAAGCTTTCTTT. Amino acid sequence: CASTRTPGNTEAFF.

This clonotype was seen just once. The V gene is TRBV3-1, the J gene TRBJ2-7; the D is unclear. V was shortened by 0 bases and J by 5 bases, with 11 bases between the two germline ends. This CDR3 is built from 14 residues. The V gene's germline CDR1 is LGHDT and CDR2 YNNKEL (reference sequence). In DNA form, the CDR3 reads TGTGCCAGCAGCCAAGAGTATAATCGAAACGAGCAGTACTTC. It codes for CASSQEYNRNEQYF.

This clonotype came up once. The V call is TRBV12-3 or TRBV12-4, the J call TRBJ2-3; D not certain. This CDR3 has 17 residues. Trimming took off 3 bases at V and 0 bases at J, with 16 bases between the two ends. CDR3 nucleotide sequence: TGTGCCAGCAGTTTTAGCTCCGTCAGAGCTAGCACAGATACGCAGTATTTT. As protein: CASSFSSVRASTDTQYF.

The CDR3 DNA reads as TGTGCCAGCAGCCCCGAGCGGGGCTACGAGCAGTACTTC. This translates into CASSPERGYEQYF. This chain joins TRBV6-1 and TRBJ2-7, with 7 bases fitting TRBD2. V gave up 6 bases and J gave up 3 bases; unmatched junction bases: 5. The CDR3 runs to 13 residues. Germline V gene sequence: CDR1 MNHNS, CDR2 SASEGT.

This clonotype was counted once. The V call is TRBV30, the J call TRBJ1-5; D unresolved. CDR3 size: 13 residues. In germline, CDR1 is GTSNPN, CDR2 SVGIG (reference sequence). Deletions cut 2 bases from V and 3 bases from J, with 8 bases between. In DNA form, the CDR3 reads TGTGCCTGGAGTTCTCAGTTCAATCAGCCCCAGCATTTT. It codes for CAWSSQFNQPQHF.

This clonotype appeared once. The CDR3 region is CASTGRGGAFF. The CDR3 nucleotides read TGTGCCAGCACCGGGAGGGGAGGGGCTTTCTTT. This chain links TRBV12-3 or TRBV12-4 with TRBJ1-1; weak D call: TRBD1 (5 bases). V dropped 7 bases and J dropped 11 bases, with 14 bases sitting between them. There are 11 residues in the CDR3.

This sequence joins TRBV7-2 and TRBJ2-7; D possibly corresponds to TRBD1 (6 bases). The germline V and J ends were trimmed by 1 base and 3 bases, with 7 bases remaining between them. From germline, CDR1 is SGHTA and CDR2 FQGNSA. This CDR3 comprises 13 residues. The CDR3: CASSLDRVYEQYF. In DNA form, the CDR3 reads TGTGCCAGCAGCTTAGACAGGGTCTACGAGCAGTACTTC.

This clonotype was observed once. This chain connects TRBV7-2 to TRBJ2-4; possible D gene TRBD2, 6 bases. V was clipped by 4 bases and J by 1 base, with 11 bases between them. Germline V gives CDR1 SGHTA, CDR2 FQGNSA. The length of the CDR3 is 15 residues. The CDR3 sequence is CASSSSREAKNIQYF. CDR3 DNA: TGTGCCAGCAGCTCCTCCCGGGAGGCCAAAAACATTCAGTACTTC.

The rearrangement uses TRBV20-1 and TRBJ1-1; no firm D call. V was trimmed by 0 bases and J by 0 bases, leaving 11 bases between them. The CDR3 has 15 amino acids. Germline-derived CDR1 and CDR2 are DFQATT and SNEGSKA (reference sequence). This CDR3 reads CSARDLRTLNTEAFF. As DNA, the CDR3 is TGCAGTGCTAGAGATCTACGGACGCTGAACACTGAAGCTTTCTTT.